This TCR beta chain was sequenced during a study of control samples from healthy donors and cancer patients. TCRdb keeps only in-frame clones here, not all; method: immunoSEQ multiplex PCR. The data show around 130,000 clones, about 91% seen once. The CDR3 has 13 residues. Germline V gene data show CDR1 as MNHEY and CDR2 as SVGAGI. Deletions cut 8 bases from V and 2 bases from J, with 9 bases between. The specimen was blood. The V and J genes are TRBV6-5 and TRBJ2-2; D possibly corresponds to TRBD2 (6 bases). The sequence was collected from a man in his late teens or twenties in good health. The CDR3 spells CASGEANTGELFF. DNA for the CDR3: TGTGCCAGCGGGGAGGCTAACACCGGGGAGCTGTTTTTT.